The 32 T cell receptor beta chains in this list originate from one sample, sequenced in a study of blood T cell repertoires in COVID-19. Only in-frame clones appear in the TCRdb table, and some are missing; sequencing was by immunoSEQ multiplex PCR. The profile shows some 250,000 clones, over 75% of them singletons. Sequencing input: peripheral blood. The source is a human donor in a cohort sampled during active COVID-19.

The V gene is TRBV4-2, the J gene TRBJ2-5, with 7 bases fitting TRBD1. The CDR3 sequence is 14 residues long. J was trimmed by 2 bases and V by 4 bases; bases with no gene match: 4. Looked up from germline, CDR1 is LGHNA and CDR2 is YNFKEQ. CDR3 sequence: CASSPRQGQETQYF. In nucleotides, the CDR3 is TGTGCCAGCAGCCCCCGACAGGGACAAGAGACCCAGTACTTC.

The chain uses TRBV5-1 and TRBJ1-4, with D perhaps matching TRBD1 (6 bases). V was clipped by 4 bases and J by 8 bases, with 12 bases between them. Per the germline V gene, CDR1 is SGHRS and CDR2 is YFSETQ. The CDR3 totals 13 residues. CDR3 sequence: CASSTNQGEKLFF. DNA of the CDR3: TGCGCCAGCAGCACAAACCAGGGGGAAAAACTGTTTTTT.

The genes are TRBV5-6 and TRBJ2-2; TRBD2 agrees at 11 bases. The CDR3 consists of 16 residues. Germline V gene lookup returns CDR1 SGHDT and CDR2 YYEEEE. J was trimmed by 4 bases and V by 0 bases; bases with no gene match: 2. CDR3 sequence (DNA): TGTGCCAGCAGCTTGGAACTAGCGGGAGCCACCGGGGAGCTGTTTTTT. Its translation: CASSLELAGATGELFF.

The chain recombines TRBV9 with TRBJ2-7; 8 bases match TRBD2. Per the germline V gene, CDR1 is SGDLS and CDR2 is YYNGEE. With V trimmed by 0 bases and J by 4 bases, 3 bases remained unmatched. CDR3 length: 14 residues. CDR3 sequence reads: CASSVAGGPYEQYF. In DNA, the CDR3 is TGTGCCAGCAGCGTAGCGGGAGGGCCGTACGAGCAGTACTTC.

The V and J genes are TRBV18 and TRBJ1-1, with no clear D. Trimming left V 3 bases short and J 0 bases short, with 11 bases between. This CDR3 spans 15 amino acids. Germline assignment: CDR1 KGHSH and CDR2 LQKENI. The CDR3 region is CASSPSGLMNTEAFF. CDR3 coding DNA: TGTGCCAGCTCACCGTCCGGACTTATGAACACTGAAGCTTTCTTT.

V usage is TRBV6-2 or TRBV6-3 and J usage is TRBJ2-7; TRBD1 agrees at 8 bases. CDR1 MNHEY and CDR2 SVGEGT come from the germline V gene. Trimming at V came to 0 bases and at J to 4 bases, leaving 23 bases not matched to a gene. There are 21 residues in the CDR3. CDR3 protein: CASSYSSVVTGVSRGLYEQYF. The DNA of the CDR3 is TGTGCCAGCAGTTACTCATCAGTCGTGACAGGGGTTTCTCGGGGGCTTTACGAGCAGTACTTC.

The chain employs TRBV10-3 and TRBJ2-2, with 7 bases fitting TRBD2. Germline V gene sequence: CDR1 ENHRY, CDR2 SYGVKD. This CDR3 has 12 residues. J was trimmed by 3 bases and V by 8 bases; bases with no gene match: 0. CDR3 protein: CAIAGDTGELFF. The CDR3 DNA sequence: TGTGCCATCGCGGGAGACACCGGGGAGCTGTTTTTT.

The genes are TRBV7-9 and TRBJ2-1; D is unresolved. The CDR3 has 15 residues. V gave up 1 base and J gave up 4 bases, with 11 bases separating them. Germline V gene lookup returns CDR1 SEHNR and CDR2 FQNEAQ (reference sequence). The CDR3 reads CASSLGKSTYNEQFF. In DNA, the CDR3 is TGTGCCAGCAGCTTAGGGAAGTCGACTTACAATGAGCAGTTCTTC. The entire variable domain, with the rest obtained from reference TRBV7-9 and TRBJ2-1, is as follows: DTGVSQNPRHKITKRGQNVTFRCDPISEHNRLYWYRQTLGQGPEFLTYFQNEAQLEKSRLLSDRFSAERPKGSFSTLEIQRTEQGDSAMYLCASSLGKSTYNEQFFGPGTRLTVL.

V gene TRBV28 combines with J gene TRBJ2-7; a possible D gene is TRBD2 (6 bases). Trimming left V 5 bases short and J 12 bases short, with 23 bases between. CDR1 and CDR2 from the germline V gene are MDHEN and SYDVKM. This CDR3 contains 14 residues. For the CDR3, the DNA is TGTGCCAGCAGTGCCACCGGGTGGAGGGAAAGGGTGTACTTC. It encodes CASSATGWRERVYF.

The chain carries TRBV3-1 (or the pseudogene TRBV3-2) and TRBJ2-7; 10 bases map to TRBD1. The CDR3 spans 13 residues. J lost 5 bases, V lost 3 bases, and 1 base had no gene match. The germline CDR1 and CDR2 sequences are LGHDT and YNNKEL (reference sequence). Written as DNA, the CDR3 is TGTGCCAGCAGCCACGGACAGGGGGACGAGCAGTACTTC. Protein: CASSHGQGDEQYF.

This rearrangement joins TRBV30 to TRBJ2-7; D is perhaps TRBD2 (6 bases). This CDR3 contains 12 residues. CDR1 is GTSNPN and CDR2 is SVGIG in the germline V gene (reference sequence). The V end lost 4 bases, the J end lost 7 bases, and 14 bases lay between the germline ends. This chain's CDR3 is CAWTPSGLEQYF. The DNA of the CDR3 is TGTGCCTGGACGCCCAGCGGGTTGGAGCAGTACTTC. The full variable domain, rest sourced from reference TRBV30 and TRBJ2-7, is SQTIHQWPATLVQPVGSPLSLECTVEGTSNPNLYWYRQAAGRGLQLLFYSVGIGQISSEVPQNLSASRPQDRQFILSSKKLLLSDSGFYLCAWTPSGLEQYFGPGTRLTVT.

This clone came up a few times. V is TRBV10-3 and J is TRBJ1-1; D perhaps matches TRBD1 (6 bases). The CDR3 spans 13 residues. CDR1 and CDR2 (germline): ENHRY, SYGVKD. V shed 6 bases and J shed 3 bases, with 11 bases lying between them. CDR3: CAIRRKGDTEAFF. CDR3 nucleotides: TGTGCCATCAGACGGAAGGGGGACACTGAAGCTTTCTTT.

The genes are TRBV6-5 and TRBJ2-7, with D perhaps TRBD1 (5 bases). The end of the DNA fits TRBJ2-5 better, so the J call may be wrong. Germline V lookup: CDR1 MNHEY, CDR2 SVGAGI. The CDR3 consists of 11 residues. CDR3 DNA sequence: TGTGCCAGCAGTACGCAGGGGACCCAGTACTTC. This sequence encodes CASSTQGTQYF.

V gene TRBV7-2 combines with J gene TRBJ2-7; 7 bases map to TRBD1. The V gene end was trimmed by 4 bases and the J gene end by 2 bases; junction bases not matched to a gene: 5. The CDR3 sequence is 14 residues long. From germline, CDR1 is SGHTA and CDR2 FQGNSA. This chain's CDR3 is CASSSATGPYEQYF. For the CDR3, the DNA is TGTGCCAGCAGCTCCGCGACAGGGCCCTACGAGCAGTACTTC.

In DNA, the CDR3 is TGTGCCATCAGTGAGTCGTTATCGGGACAGATCTCTGGAAACACCATATATTTT. It codes for CAISESLSGQISGNTIYF. The gene calls are TRBV10-3 and TRBJ1-3; 7 bases agree with TRBD1. The CDR3 loop spans 18 amino acids. Trimming at V came to 0 bases and at J to 0 bases, leaving 8 bases not matched to a gene. Germline V gene sequence: CDR1 ENHRY, CDR2 SYGVKD.

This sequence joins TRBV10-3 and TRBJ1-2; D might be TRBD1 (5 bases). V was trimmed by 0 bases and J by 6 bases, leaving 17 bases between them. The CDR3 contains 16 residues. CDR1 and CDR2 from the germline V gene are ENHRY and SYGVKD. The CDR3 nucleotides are TGTGCCATCAGTGAGTCACAGGAACGCCGGTACGATGGCTACACCTTC. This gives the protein CAISESQERRYDGYTF.

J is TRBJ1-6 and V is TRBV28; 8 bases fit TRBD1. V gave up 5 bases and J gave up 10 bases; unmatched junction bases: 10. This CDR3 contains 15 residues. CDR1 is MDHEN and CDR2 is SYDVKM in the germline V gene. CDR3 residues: CASSRTGNLQSPLHF. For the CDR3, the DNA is TGTGCCAGCAGTAGGACAGGGAATCTCCAGTCACCCCTCCACTTT.

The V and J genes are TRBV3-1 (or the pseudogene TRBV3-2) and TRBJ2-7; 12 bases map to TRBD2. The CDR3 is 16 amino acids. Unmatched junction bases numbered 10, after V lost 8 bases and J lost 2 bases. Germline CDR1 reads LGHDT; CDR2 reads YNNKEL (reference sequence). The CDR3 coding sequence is TGTGCCAGCGTGACTAGCGGGAGCGCCTGTCCCTACGAGCAGTACTTC. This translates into CASVTSGSACPYEQYF.

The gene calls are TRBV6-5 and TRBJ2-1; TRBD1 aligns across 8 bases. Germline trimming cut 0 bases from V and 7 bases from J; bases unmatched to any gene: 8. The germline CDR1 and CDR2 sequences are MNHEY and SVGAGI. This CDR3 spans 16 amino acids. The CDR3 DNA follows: TGTGCCAGCAGTTACTCGGCCGACAGGGGAGGAAATGAGCAGTTCTTC. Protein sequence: CASSYSADRGGNEQFF.

CDR3 coding DNA: TGTGCCAGCAGTTTCATGGCGGGACAGCCCCAGCATTTT. It translates to CASSFMAGQPQHF. The chain couples TRBV12-3 or TRBV12-4 to TRBJ1-5; D is unresolved. The CDR3 extends over 13 amino acids. V dropped 3 bases and J dropped 7 bases, with 10 bases sitting between them.

Here the CDR3 reads CASSYTGGKGGYTF. Here the CDR3 DNA reads TGTGCCAGCAGTTACACAGGGGGCAAAGGTGGCTACACCTTC. The genes are TRBV6-6 and TRBJ1-2; 9 bases align to TRBD1. Germline loops: CDR1 MNHNY, CDR2 SVGAGI (reference sequence). J was trimmed by 7 bases and V by 2 bases; bases with no gene match: 5. This CDR3 comprises 14 residues.

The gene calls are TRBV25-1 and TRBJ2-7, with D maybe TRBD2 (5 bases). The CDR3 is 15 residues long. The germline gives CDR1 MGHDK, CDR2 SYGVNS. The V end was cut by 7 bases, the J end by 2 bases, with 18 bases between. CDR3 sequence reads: CASKSKGVPPYEQYF. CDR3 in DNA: TGTGCCAGCAAAAGTAAGGGAGTGCCTCCCTACGAGCAGTACTTC.

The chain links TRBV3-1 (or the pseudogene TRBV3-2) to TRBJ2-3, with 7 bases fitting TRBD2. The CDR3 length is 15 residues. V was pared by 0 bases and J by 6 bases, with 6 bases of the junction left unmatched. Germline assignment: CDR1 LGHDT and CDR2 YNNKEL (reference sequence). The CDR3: CASSQEVREGDTQYF. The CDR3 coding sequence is TGTGCCAGCAGCCAAGAAGTCAGGGAGGGGGATACGCAGTATTTT.

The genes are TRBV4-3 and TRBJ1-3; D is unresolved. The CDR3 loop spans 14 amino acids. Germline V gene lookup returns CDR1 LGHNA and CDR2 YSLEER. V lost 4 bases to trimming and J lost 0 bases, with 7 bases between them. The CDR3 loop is CASSPEVSGNTIYF. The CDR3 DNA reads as TGCGCCAGCAGCCCTGAGGTCTCTGGAAACACCATATATTTT.

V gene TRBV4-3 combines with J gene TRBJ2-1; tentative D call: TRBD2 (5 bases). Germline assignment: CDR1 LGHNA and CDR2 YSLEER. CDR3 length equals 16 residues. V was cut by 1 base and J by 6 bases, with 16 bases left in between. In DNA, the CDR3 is TGCGCCAGCAGCCAAGTGCCCACCGGACTTCGCAATGAGCAGTTCTTC. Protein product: CASSQVPTGLRNEQFF.

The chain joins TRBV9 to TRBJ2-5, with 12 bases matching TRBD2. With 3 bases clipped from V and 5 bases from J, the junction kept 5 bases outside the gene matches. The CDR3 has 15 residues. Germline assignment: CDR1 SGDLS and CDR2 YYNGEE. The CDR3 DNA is TGTGCCAGCAGCGAGGGACTAGCGGGTCTGGAGACCCAGTACTTC. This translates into CASSEGLAGLETQYF.

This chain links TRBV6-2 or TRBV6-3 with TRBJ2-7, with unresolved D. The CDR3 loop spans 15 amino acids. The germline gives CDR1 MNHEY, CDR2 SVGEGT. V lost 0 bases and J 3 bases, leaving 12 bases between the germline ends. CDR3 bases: TGTGCCAGCAGTTACTCACCTAGATTTTACTACGAGCAGTACTTC. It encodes CASSYSPRFYYEQYF.

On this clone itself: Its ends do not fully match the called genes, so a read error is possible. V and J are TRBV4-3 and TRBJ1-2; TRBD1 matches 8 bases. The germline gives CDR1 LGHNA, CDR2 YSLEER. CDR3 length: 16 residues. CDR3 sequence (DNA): TGCGCCAGCAGCCCCTACGGACAGGGAGAGGGCTATGACTACACCTTC. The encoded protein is CASSPYGQGEGYDYTF.

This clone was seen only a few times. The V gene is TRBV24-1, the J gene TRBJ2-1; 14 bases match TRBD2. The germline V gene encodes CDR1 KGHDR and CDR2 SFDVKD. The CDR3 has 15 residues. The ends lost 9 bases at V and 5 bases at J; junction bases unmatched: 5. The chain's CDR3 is CATGGTSGRDNEQFF. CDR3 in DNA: TGTGCCACCGGTGGGACTAGCGGGAGAGACAATGAGCAGTTCTTC.

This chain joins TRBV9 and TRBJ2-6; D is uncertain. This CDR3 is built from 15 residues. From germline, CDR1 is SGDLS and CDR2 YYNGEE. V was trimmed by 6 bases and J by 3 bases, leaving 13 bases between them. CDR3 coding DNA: TGTGCCAGCACATCCCTCAACTTTGGGGCCAACGTCCTGACTTTC. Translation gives CASTSLNFGANVLTF. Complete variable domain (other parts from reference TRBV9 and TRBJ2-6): DSGVTQTPKHLITATGQRVTLRCSPRSGDLSVYWYQQSLDQGLQFLIQYYNGEERAKGNILERFSAQQFPDLHSELNLSSLELGDSALYFCASTSLNFGANVLTFGAGSRLTVL.

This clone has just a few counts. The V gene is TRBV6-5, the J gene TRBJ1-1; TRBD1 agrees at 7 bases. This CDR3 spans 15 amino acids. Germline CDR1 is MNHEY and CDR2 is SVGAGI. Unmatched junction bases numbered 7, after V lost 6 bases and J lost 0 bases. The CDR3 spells CASRPGQLMNTEAFF. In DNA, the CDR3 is TGTGCCAGCAGGCCGGGACAGCTAATGAACACTGAAGCTTTCTTT.

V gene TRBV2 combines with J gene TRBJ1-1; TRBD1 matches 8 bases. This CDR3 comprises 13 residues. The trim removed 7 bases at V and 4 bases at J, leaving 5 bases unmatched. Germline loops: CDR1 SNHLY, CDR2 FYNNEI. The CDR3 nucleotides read TGTGCCAGCATTAAGACAGGGGCCACTGAAGCTTTCTTT. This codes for CASIKTGATEAFF.